This T cell receptor beta chain was identified in a study of shared clonotypes between healthy human individuals. Study-level results: Naive CD4 clonotype sharing across several donors was approximately 5.2%. Generation probabilities of non-shared clonotypes were lower (relative to those shared by all four donors).

Libraries were prepared by immunoSEQ multiplex PCR; TCRdb keeps only in-frame clonotypes and omits some of them. The sample contains around 720,000 clones, about three quarters of which appear only once. Concerning this clone itself: Its antigen is not known.

The V end was cut by 8 bases, the J end by 0 bases, with 6 bases between. The CDR3 is made up of 12 amino acids. Germline lookup yields CDR1 KGHSH and CDR2 LQKENI. The TCR originated in a woman aged 25-40 years in good health. The specimen was memory CD4+ T cells sorted from blood. Subset of the sample: CD45RA-negative fraction. The V gene is TRBV18, the J gene TRBJ2-3; D unclear. DNA for the CDR3: TGTGCCAGCGAAGCTAGCACAGATACGCAGTATTTT. Its translation is CASEASTDTQYF.